The 4 T cell receptor beta chains below were found in one sample sequenced in a study of blood T cell repertoires in COVID-19. This table comes from immunoSEQ multiplex PCR, and its TCRdb copy is limited to in-frame clones, with some not included. The table shows around 250,000 clones, with approximately 90% occurring only once. The source material was peripheral blood. Every receptor here comes from a man between 18 and 29 years old with active or convalescent COVID-19.

The genes are TRBV5-1 and TRBJ2-3; D unresolved. The CDR3 runs to 13 residues. CDR1 is SGHRS, CDR2 YFSETQ, per germline. V lost 2 bases, J lost 4 bases, and 8 bases lay in between. The CDR3 loop reads CASSFSFADTQYF. As DNA, the CDR3 is TGCGCCAGCAGCTTCTCTTTCGCAGATACGCAGTATTTT.

The genes are TRBV18 and TRBJ2-2; 8 nucleotides align to TRBD2. Germline trimming cut 4 bases from V and 0 bases from J; bases unmatched to any gene: 4. In germline, CDR1 is KGHSH, CDR2 LQKENI. The CDR3 runs 16 residues. CDR3 coding DNA: TGTGCCAGCTCACTGGTTAGCGGGACGAACACCGGGGAGCTGTTTTTT. This gives the protein CASSLVSGTNTGELFF. The entire variable domain, with the rest obtained from reference TRBV18 and TRBJ2-2, is as follows: NAGVMQNPRHLVRRRGQEARLRCSPMKGHSHVYWYRQLPEEGLKFMVYLQKENIIDESGMPKERFSAEFPKEGPSILRIQQVVRGDSAAYFCASSLVSGTNTGELFFGEGSRLTVL.

This chain uses TRBV7-6 with TRBJ2-3; 8 bases match TRBD1. V shed 3 bases, J shed 6 bases, and the junction held 8 bases outside the gene matches. The CDR3 runs to 15 residues. Germline lookup yields CDR1 SGHVS and CDR2 FNYEAQ. This chain's CDR3 is CASSLMDRVGDTQYF. DNA for the CDR3: TGTGCCAGCAGCTTGATGGACAGGGTCGGGGATACGCAGTATTTT.

This chain connects TRBV5-4 to TRBJ2-7; unclear D gene. From germline, CDR1 is SGHNT and CDR2 YYREEE (reference sequence). V was cut by 4 bases and J by 3 bases, with 5 bases left in between. This CDR3 contains 11 residues. CDR3 DNA sequence: TGTGCCAGCAGCACTGGCTACGAGCAGTACTTC. Its protein product is CASSTGYEQYF.